This is a list of T cell receptor beta chains from one sample in a study of T cells after yellow fever vaccination. TCRdb re-called the 5' RACE reads through MiXCR, storing one row per CDR3 protein. In the table there are some 600,000 distinct CDR3 sequences, approximately 16% of which are singletons. The material sequenced was PBMCs, taken 5 to 6 days after the first yellow fever vaccination. The receptors derive from a young man who received the YFV17D yellow fever vaccine. Both conserved end residues are part of each CDR3. Fields, in order: clone size, J gene, D gene, V gene, CDR3 protein, CDR3 DNA. A D gene is named only where the DNA matches it firmly. Not every row has a clone size; where given, it reads once, few, many or a size class.

clone_size: few
j_call: TRBJ2-1
d_call: -
v_call: TRBV20-1
cdr3_aa: CSASRQGGFINEQFF
cdr3_nt: TGCAGTGCTTCCCGCCAGGGGGGCTTTATCAATGAGCAGTTCTTC

clone_size: -
j_call: TRBJ1-2
d_call: -
v_call: TRBV7-2
cdr3_aa: CASSLVGGEGDYGYTF
cdr3_nt: TGTGCCAGCAGCTTAGTGGGAGGGGAAGGAGACTATGGCTACACCTTC

clone_size: few
j_call: TRBJ1-2
d_call: TRBD1
v_call: TRBV24-1
cdr3_aa: CATSDFPGQGVGYTF
cdr3_nt: TGTGCCACCAGTGATTTTCCCGGACAGGGGGTTGGCTACACCTTC

clone_size: -
j_call: TRBJ2-1
d_call: TRBD1
v_call: TRBV6-1
cdr3_aa: CASSRRTGGFSYNEQFF
cdr3_nt: TGTGCCAGCAGCCGAAGGACAGGGGGCTTCTCTTACAATGAGCAGTTCTTC

clone_size: -
j_call: TRBJ2-3
d_call: -
v_call: TRBV20-1
cdr3_aa: CSSRDSSTDTQYF
cdr3_nt: TGCAGTTCTCGGGACTCAAGCACAGATACGCAGTATTTT

clone_size: -
j_call: TRBJ1-5
d_call: -
v_call: TRBV7-9
cdr3_aa: CASSLGQGPAPQHF
cdr3_nt: TGTGCCAGCAGCTTAGGGCAGGGGCCCGCGCCCCAGCATTTT

clone_size: -
j_call: TRBJ1-6
d_call: TRBD1
v_call: TRBV4-1
cdr3_aa: CASGATTGGYNSPLHF
cdr3_nt: TGCGCCAGTGGCGCGACGACAGGGGGATATAATTCACCCCTCCACTTT

clone_size: few
j_call: TRBJ1-2
d_call: -
v_call: TRBV6-1
cdr3_aa: CASSVGVYGYTF
cdr3_nt: TGTGCCAGCAGTGTCGGGGTTTATGGCTACACCTTC

clone_size: few
j_call: TRBJ2-3
d_call: TRBD2
v_call: TRBV7-2
cdr3_aa: CASSSQAGFTDTQYF
cdr3_nt: TGTGCCAGCAGCTCCCAAGCGGGGTTCACAGATACGCAGTATTTT

clone_size: few
j_call: TRBJ2-5
d_call: -
v_call: TRBV5-1
cdr3_aa: CASSLVARGETQYF
cdr3_nt: TGCGCCAGCAGCTTGGTGGCTAGAGGAGAGACCCAGTACTTC

clone_size: -
j_call: TRBJ2-7
d_call: TRBD2
v_call: TRBV6-5
cdr3_aa: CASSLLAGGPEQYF
cdr3_nt: TGTGCCAGCAGCTTACTAGCGGGGGGTCCCGAGCAGTACTTC

clone_size: few
j_call: TRBJ2-6
d_call: -
v_call: TRBV27
cdr3_aa: CASSLSRGPSGANVLTF
cdr3_nt: TGTGCCAGCAGTTTATCGAGGGGTCCCTCTGGGGCCAACGTCCTGACTTTC

clone_size: few
j_call: TRBJ2-6
d_call: TRBD2
v_call: TRBV25-1
cdr3_aa: CASSPGGGANVLTF
cdr3_nt: TGTGCCAGCAGCCCGGGAGGGGGGGCCAACGTCCTGACTTTC

clone_size: -
j_call: TRBJ2-1
d_call: TRBD1
v_call: TRBV7-9
cdr3_aa: CASSPPEGGDNEQFF
cdr3_nt: TGTGCCAGCAGCCCCCCAGAAGGGGGCGACAATGAGCAGTTCTTC

clone_size: many
j_call: TRBJ1-2
d_call: -
v_call: TRBV7-9
cdr3_aa: CASSLNNYGYTF
cdr3_nt: TGTGCCAGCAGCTTAAATAACTATGGCTACACCTTC

clone_size: -
j_call: TRBJ1-2
d_call: -
v_call: TRBV10-3
cdr3_aa: CAISELSGGGYTF
cdr3_nt: TGTGCCATCAGTGAGCTTTCCGGTGGTGGCTACACCTTC

clone_size: few
j_call: TRBJ2-4
d_call: TRBD1
v_call: TRBV11-2
cdr3_aa: CASSLRTIPQGALDIQYF
cdr3_nt: TGTGCCAGCAGCTTAAGAACGATTCCACAGGGGGCTTTAGACATTCAGTACTTC